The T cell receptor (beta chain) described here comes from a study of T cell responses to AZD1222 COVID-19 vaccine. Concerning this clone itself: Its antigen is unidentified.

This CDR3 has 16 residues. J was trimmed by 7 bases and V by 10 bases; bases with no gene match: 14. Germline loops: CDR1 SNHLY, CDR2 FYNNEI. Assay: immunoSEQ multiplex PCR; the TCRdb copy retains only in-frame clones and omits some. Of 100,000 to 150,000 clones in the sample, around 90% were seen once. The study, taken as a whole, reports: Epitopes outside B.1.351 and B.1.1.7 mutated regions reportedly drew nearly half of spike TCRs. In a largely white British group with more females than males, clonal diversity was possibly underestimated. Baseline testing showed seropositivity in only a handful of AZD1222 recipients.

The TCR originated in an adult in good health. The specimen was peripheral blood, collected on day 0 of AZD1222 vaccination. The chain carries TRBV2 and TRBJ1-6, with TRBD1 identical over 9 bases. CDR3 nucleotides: TGTGCCACCACAGTTTGGGGGACAGGGCGGAATTCACCCCTCCACTTT. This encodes CATTVWGTGRNSPLHF.